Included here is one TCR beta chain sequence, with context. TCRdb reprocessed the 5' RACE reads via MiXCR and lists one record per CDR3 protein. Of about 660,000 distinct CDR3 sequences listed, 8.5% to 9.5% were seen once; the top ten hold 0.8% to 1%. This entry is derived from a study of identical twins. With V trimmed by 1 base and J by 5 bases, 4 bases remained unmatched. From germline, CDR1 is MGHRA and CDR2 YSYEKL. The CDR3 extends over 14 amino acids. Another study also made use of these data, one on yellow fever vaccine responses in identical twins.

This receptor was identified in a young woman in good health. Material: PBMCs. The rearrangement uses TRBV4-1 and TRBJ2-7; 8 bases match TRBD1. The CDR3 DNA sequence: TGCGCCAGCAGCCAAGTTCAGGGGGCAGACGAGCAGTACTTC. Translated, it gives CASSQVQGADEQYF.